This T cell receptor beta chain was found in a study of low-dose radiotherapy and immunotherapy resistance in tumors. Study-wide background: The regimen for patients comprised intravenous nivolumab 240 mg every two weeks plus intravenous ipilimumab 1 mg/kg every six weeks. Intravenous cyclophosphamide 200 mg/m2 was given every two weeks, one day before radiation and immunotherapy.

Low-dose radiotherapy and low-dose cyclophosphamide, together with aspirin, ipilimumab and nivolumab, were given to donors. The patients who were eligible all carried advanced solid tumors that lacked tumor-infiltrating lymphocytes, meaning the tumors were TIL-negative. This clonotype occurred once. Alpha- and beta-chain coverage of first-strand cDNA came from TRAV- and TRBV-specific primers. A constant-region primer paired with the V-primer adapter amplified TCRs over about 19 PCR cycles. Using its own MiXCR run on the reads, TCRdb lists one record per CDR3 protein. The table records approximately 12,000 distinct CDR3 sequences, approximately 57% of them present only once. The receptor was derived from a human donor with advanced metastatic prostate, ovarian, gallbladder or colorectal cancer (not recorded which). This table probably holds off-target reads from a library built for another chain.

CDR3: CASRKDTSGSYEQYF. The CDR3 DNA follows: TGTGCCAGCAGAAAGGATACTAGCGGCTCCTACGAGCAGTACTTC. V is TRBV6-1 and J is TRBJ2-7; TRBD2 matches at 8 bases. The CDR3 length is 15 residues. Germline CDR1 MNHNS, CDR2 SASEGT. J was trimmed by 0 bases and V by 6 bases; bases with no gene match: 7.